Below are 28 T cell receptor beta chains sequenced from a single sample in a study of CXCR3-negative and CXCR3-positive naive CD8 T cells. UMI labels and 5' RACE were used to prepare the TRB cDNA libraries. TCRdb re-called the 5' RACE reads; every CDR3 protein appears as one record, without DNA. The sample data list tens of thousands of distinct CDR3 sequences. Material for sequencing was naive CXCR3- CD8+ T cells from blood. This sample's subset: CD45RO-CCR7+CD27+CD95- naive CD8+ T cells lacking CXCR3 (TNR3-). These receptor sequences come from a human donor in good health. Some clones in this sample may be carry-over from other donors' samples.

The V call is TRBV27, the J call TRBJ2-5. From germline, CDR1 is MNHEY and CDR2 SMNVEV (reference sequence). The CDR3 sequence is 15 residues long. This CDR3 is CASSLYDRWEETQYF.

This clonotype is labeled medium-sized based on frequency. Here the CDR3 reads CASSPPSGGYNEQFF. The genes are TRBV6-2 or TRBV6-3 and TRBJ2-1; the TRBD2 assignment by TCRdb is unverifiable without DNA. This CDR3 contains 15 residues. From germline, CDR1 is MNHEY and CDR2 SVGEGT.

The chain couples TRBV7-9 to TRBJ2-5; TCRdb outputs TRBD1, but without DNA this stays unchecked. This CDR3 contains 13 residues. Per the germline V gene, CDR1 is SEHNR and CDR2 is FQNEAQ (reference sequence). The CDR3: CASSSDRQETQYF.

The rearrangement joins TRBV12-3 or TRBV12-4 to TRBJ1-3. This CDR3 region has 18 residues. The CDR3 sequence is CASLGTDANPGFGNTIYF.

The J gene is TRBJ1-2, the V gene TRBV3-1; the D gene TCRdb calls, TRBD1, cannot be checked with no DNA. The germline V gene encodes CDR1 LGHDT and CDR2 YNNKEL (reference sequence). The CDR3 has 16 amino acids. The CDR3 protein is CASSQDLDSLVHGYTF. The variable domain in full, completed from reference TRBV3-1 and TRBJ1-2, reads DTAVSQTPKYLVTQMGNDKSIKCEQNLGHDTMYWYKQDSKKFLKIMFSYNNKELIINETVPNRFSPKSPDKAHLNLHINSLELGDSAVYFCASSQDLDSLVHGYTFGSGTRLTVV.

CDR3: CASSWTVQLEGEKLFF. V usage is TRBV7-9 and J usage is TRBJ1-4; TCRdb outputs TRBD1, but without DNA this stays unchecked. The CDR3 runs 16 residues. From germline, CDR1 is SEHNR and CDR2 FQNEAQ (reference sequence).

This chain joins TRBV20-1 and TRBJ2-7. The CDR3 has 12 amino acids. Germline V gene sequence: CDR1 DFQATT, CDR2 SNEGSKA (reference sequence). CDR3 amino acids: CSARTPYYEQYF.

The chain uses TRBV5-1 and TRBJ1-5; TCRdb calls TRBD1, which cannot be checked without DNA. The CDR3 sequence is 15 residues long. CDR1 and CDR2 from the germline V gene are SGHRS and YFSETQ. CDR3 in amino acids: CASSLGGQTNQPQHF.

The chain is built from TRBV6-2 or TRBV6-3 and TRBJ2-1. This CDR3 region has 14 residues. CDR1 and CDR2 (germline): MNHEY, SVGEGT. The CDR3 sequence is CASSKTVSNNEQFF.

This sequence joins TRBV29-1 and TRBJ2-1; the D call of TRBD2 rests on TCRdb alone, since no DNA is present to check it. The CDR3 length is 14 residues. CDR1 and CDR2 from the germline V gene are SQVTM and ANQGSEA. Here the CDR3 reads CSVAVAGGRNEQFF.

The chain's CDR3 is CASTKAGTAYNEQFF. The chain combines TRBV12-3 or TRBV12-4 with TRBJ2-1; no DNA is available, so the TRBD1 call from TCRdb remains unchecked. This CDR3 contains 15 residues.

This chain connects TRBV28 to TRBJ2-2; TCRdb outputs TRBD2, but without DNA this stays unchecked. The CDR3 sequence is 17 residues long. Germline CDR1 MDHEN, CDR2 SYDVKM. CDR3 amino acids: CASSPLASGGVAGELFF. Filled out from reference TRBV28 and TRBJ2-2, the complete variable domain reads DVKVTQSSRYLVKRTGEKVFLECVQDMDHENMFWYRQDPGLGLRLIYFSYDVKMKEKGDIPEGYSVSREKKERFSLILESASTNQTSMYLCASSPLASGGVAGELFFGEGSRLTVL.

This clonotype is labeled medium-sized based on frequency. V usage is TRBV6-6 and J usage is TRBJ1-1; checking the TCRdb D call of TRBD1 is not possible without DNA. Germline CDR1 and CDR2: MNHNY and SVGAGI (reference sequence). This CDR3 is built from 16 residues. The CDR3: CATQPDRILMNTEAFF.

The chain employs TRBV29-1 and TRBJ1-2; the TCRdb D gene call, TRBD1, has no DNA to confirm it. The CDR3 has 11 residues. Per the germline V gene, CDR1 is SQVTM and CDR2 is ANQGSEA. The CDR3 sequence: CSVEALHGYTF.

The J gene is TRBJ2-7, the V gene TRBV12-3 or TRBV12-4. This CDR3 has 12 amino acids. CDR3: CASTQHQDEQYF.

The chain has TRBV28 and TRBJ1-5. CDR1 MDHEN and CDR2 SYDVKM come from the germline V gene. This CDR3 is built from 14 residues. The CDR3 spells CASSLLGGGQPQHF.

Frequency places this clonotype as medium-sized (0.01 to 0.1%). The gene calls are TRBV23-1 and TRBJ2-7; TCRdb's D gene call, TRBD2, goes unchecked for lack of DNA. TRBV23-1 is placed among ORFs of uncertain function. The CDR3 has 15 amino acids. CDR3 sequence reads: CASSQPSPASYEQYF.

The rearrangement joins TRBV29-1 to TRBJ2-7; without DNA, the TCRdb call of TRBD2 cannot be checked. Germline-derived CDR1 and CDR2 are SQVTM and ANQGSEA. The CDR3 runs to 14 residues. The CDR3 reads CSVVIVIPTYEQYF.

The rearrangement uses TRBV28 and TRBJ1-2. Germline V CDR1 and CDR2: MDHEN, SYDVKM. The CDR3 sequence is 15 residues long. This chain's CDR3 is CASSYEDGVSYGYTF.

The chain is built from TRBV6-5 and TRBJ2-1; TCRdb's D gene call, TRBD2, goes unchecked for lack of DNA. Germline values: CDR1 MNHEY, CDR2 SVGAGI. The CDR3 has 13 residues. This chain's CDR3 is CASSYGLNNEQFF.

V gene TRBV6-6 combines with J gene TRBJ2-1; TCRdb gives TRBD1 as the D gene, but with no DNA this cannot be confirmed. CDR3 length: 13 amino acids. Germline CDR1 MNHNY, CDR2 SVGAGI (reference sequence). CDR3 loop: CASSSTGYNEQFF.

The rearrangement uses TRBV6-4 and TRBJ2-5; TCRdb's D gene call, TRBD1, goes unchecked for lack of DNA. The CDR3 covers 17 residues. Germline loops: CDR1 MRHNA, CDR2 SNTAGT. The CDR3: CASSDSWRQNSQETQYF.

The rearrangement joins TRBV7-3 to TRBJ2-1; there is no DNA to check the TCRdb D call of TRBD1. The CDR3 has 15 amino acids. Germline CDR1 reads SGHTA; CDR2 reads FQGTGA. CDR3: CASSFTGAVWNEQFF. Using reference TRBV7-3 and TRBJ2-1 for the parts outside the CDR3, the full variable domain is GAGVSQTPSNKVTEKGKYVELRCDPISGHTALYWYRQSLGQGPEFLIYFQGTGAADDSGLPNDRFFAVRPEGSVSTLKIQRTERGDSAVYLCASSFTGAVWNEQFFGPGTRLTVL.

CDR3 sequence reads: CASSLYPSGDEQFF. The chain joins TRBV28 to TRBJ2-1; TCRdb proposes TRBD2, but this gene call is untestable without DNA. CDR1 is MDHEN and CDR2 is SYDVKM in the germline V gene. The CDR3 loop spans 14 amino acids.

The rearrangement joins TRBV18 to TRBJ2-4; TCRdb gives TRBD1 as the D gene, but with no DNA this cannot be confirmed. This CDR3 has 14 residues. The V gene's germline CDR1 is KGHSH and CDR2 LQKENI. The CDR3 spells CASSPGGQKNIQYF.

This CDR3 reads CASSPGDNPETQYF. This chain joins TRBV6-2 or TRBV6-3 and TRBJ2-5; TCRdb designates TRBD1, a call that cannot be tested without DNA. This CDR3 is built from 14 residues. From germline, CDR1 is MNHEY and CDR2 SVGEGT.

This clonotype is classed as medium-sized by frequency. This chain connects TRBV4-3 to TRBJ2-3; TCRdb outputs TRBD2, but without DNA this stays unchecked. The germline gives CDR1 LGHNA, CDR2 YSLEER. This CDR3 spans 17 amino acids. The CDR3: CASSQASLAGVTDTQYF.

This CDR3 reads CASSDLAGPETQYF. The chain couples TRBV2 to TRBJ2-5; TCRdb lists TRBD2, though no DNA is available to test this call. The CDR3 extends over 14 amino acids. Germline assignment: CDR1 SNHLY and CDR2 FYNNEI.